Listed here are 30 T cell receptor beta chains from one sample, sequenced in a study of blood T cell repertoires in COVID-19. Clones were read by immunoSEQ multiplex PCR, and TCRdb kept only the in-frame ones, dropping some. This table has 150,000 to 200,000 clones, 80% to 90% appearing once. The sequenced sample consisted of peripheral blood. The receptors were gathered from a man in his 60s with acute or convalescent COVID-19.

This chain joins TRBV29-1 and TRBJ1-2, with 7 bases identical to TRBD1. The CDR3 length is 13 residues. Germline CDR1 and CDR2: SQVTM and ANQGSEA. J lost 3 bases, V lost 3 bases, and 4 bases had no gene match. The CDR3 loop is CSVDTGDYYGYTF. The CDR3 DNA is TGCAGCGTTGACACAGGGGATTACTATGGCTACACCTTC. The complete variable domain, with remaining parts taken from reference TRBV29-1 and TRBJ1-2, reads SAVISQKPSRDICQRGTSLTIQCQVDSQVTMMFWYRQQPGQSLTLIATANQGSEATYESGFVIDKFPISRPNLTFSTLTVSNMSPEDSSIYLCSVDTGDYYGYTFGSGTRLTVV.

This chain connects TRBV5-4 to TRBJ1-2; TRBD1 is a possible D gene (5 bases). The CDR3 sequence is 16 residues long. The germline V gene has CDR1 SGHNT and CDR2 YYREEE (reference sequence). The ends were cut back, 0 bases at V and 4 bases at J, with 16 bases in the middle. The CDR3 sequence is CASSLGLGGGAYGYTF. The CDR3 DNA reads TGTGCCAGCAGCTTGGGTCTGGGCGGCGGGGCCTATGGCTACACCTTC.

The chain links TRBV5-4 to TRBJ1-1; no clear D gene. The CDR3 spans 16 residues. Trimming took off 2 bases at V and 0 bases at J, with 14 bases between the two ends. The germline gives CDR1 SGHNT, CDR2 YYREEE (reference sequence). DNA for the CDR3: TGTGCCAGCAGCTTTGGCGGTACGAAAATGAACACTGAAGCTTTCTTT. It is translated as CASSFGGTKMNTEAFF.

The genes are TRBV6-5 and TRBJ1-3; D gene uncertain. The CDR3 extends over 15 amino acids. With 10 bases removed from V and 0 bases from J, the gap between germline ends came to 16 bases. CDR1 is MNHEY and CDR2 is SVGAGI in the germline V gene. CDR3 in amino acids: CATLRSADSGNTIYF. The CDR3 nucleotides read TGTGCCACCCTACGGAGCGCGGACTCTGGAAACACCATATATTTT.

J is TRBJ1-5 and V is TRBV30; D is possibly TRBD1 (6 bases). The CDR3 is 15 amino acids. Per germline, CDR1 GTSNPN and CDR2 SVGIG (reference sequence). Trimming left V 1 base short and J 5 bases short, with 15 bases between. The CDR3 is CAWSAGGGPHQPQHF. The CDR3 DNA is TGTGCCTGGAGTGCCGGCGGGGGCCCTCATCAGCCCCAGCATTTT.

The genes are TRBV7-2 and TRBJ2-5; TRBD2 matches 8 bases. CDR3 length: 16 amino acids. V trimming: 1 base; J trimming: 3 bases; junction bases outside the gene matches: 7. Germline V gives CDR1 SGHTA, CDR2 FQGNSA. The CDR3 sequence is CASSLVRFGGEETQYF. Here the CDR3 DNA reads TGTGCCAGCAGCTTAGTACGTTTCGGGGGGGAAGAGACCCAGTACTTC.

CDR3 loop: CASRNNWSEDYGYTF. CDR3 in DNA: TGTGCCAGCAGAAATAACTGGTCAGAGGACTATGGCTACACCTTC. The chain combines TRBV3-1 (or the pseudogene TRBV3-2) with TRBJ1-2; D is unresolved. This CDR3 comprises 15 residues. Trimming cost V 6 bases and J 3 bases, with 17 bases left between them. Looked up from germline, CDR1 is LGHDT and CDR2 is YNNKEL (reference sequence).

The chain carries TRBV6-6 and TRBJ2-5; TRBD2 agrees at 11 bases. V lost 8 bases and J lost 4; bases outside the gene matches: 6. The germline V gene has CDR1 MNHNY and CDR2 SVGAGI (reference sequence). The CDR3 consists of 14 residues. This CDR3 reads CASAFLAGGETQYF. CDR3 in DNA: TGTGCCAGCGCCTTCCTAGCGGGAGGAGAGACCCAGTACTTC.

CDR3 amino acids: CASRLSAGGPSYEQYF. CDR3 DNA: TGTGCCAGCAGGCTTTCCGCGGGAGGTCCATCCTACGAGCAGTACTTC. The chain has TRBV28 and TRBJ2-7; 8 bases map to TRBD2. The length of the CDR3 is 16 residues. V shed 6 bases and J 1 base; nucleotides not matched to a gene: 11. Germline V gene data show CDR1 as MDHEN and CDR2 as SYDVKM. The whole variable domain, remainder taken from reference TRBV28 and TRBJ2-7, is DVKVTQSSRYLVKRTGEKVFLECVQDMDHENMFWYRQDPGLGLRLIYFSYDVKMKEKGDIPEGYSVSREKKERFSLILESASTNQTSMYLCASRLSAGGPSYEQYFGPGTRLTVT.

V is TRBV19 and J is TRBJ2-3; D perhaps matches TRBD1 (5 bases). CDR1 is LNHDA and CDR2 is SQIVND in the germline V gene (reference sequence). CDR3 length: 16 amino acids. The V end was cut by 1 base, the J end by 2 bases, with 13 bases between. The CDR3 reads CASSIGPTEYTDTQYF. In DNA form, the CDR3 reads TGTGCCAGTAGTATAGGCCCGACAGAATACACAGATACGCAGTATTTT.

The chain recombines TRBV6-5 with TRBJ1-3; D unclear. V was clipped by 5 bases and J by 0 bases, with 8 bases between them. The CDR3 contains 14 residues. Germline CDR1 is MNHEY and CDR2 is SVGAGI. CDR3 residues: CASSPTPSGNTIYF. CDR3 coding DNA: TGTGCCAGCAGTCCAACACCCTCTGGAAACACCATATATTTT.

This clone was found once. CDR3 bases: TGTGCCAGCAGTGAGACCGACAGGCCTGGAGGCGGCTACACCTTC. This sequence encodes CASSETDRPGGGYTF. The chain uses TRBV28 and TRBJ1-2; TRBD1 is a possible D gene (6 bases). The V gene lost 5 bases and the J gene lost 8 bases, with 21 bases spanning the gap. Germline loops: CDR1 MDHEN, CDR2 SYDVKM. The CDR3 runs 15 residues.

This clone has just one count. The chain employs TRBV11-2 and TRBJ2-2; D unresolved. The CDR3 consists of 14 residues. V was pared by 1 base and J by 5 bases, with 8 bases between. Germline loops: CDR1 SGHAT, CDR2 FQNNGV. The CDR3 is CASSLGGVTGELFF. The CDR3 DNA reads as TGTGCCAGCAGCTTAGGTGGAGTTACCGGGGAGCTGTTTTTT.

The V call is TRBV18, the J call TRBJ2-5; perhaps TRBD1 as D (6 bases). V dropped 1 base and J dropped 5 bases, with 11 bases sitting between them. CDR1 and CDR2 from the germline V gene are KGHSH and LQKENI. CDR3 length equals 14 residues. The CDR3 loop is CASSPRLQGETQYF. In nucleotides, the CDR3 is TGTGCCAGCTCACCACGGCTTCAGGGGGAGACCCAGTACTTC.

The V call is TRBV28, the J call TRBJ1-5, with TRBD1 matching over 7 bases. Germline CDR1 reads MDHEN; CDR2 reads SYDVKM. The V and J ends lost 5 bases and 6 bases, in that order; junction bases with no gene match: 10. The CDR3 loop spans 15 amino acids. CDR3 in DNA: TGTGCCAGCAGTCCCCGACAGGGCCGGGGTCAGCCCCAGCATTTT. Its protein is CASSPRQGRGQPQHF. Combining the CDR3 with reference TRBV28 and TRBJ1-5 gives the whole variable domain DVKVTQSSRYLVKRTGEKVFLECVQDMDHENMFWYRQDPGLGLRLIYFSYDVKMKEKGDIPEGYSVSREKKERFSLILESASTNQTSMYLCASSPRQGRGQPQHFGDGTRLSIL.

There are many counts of this clone. The rearrangement uses TRBV28 and TRBJ2-3, with D maybe TRBD1 (8 bases). CDR3 size: 17 residues. Germline V CDR1 and CDR2: MDHEN, SYDVKM. Trimming removed 7 bases from V and 4 bases from J, with 24 bases in between. CDR3 DNA: TGTGCCAGCACCGTCCAGGGGGCGGGAGTACGTGCAGATACGCAGTATTTT. Protein: CASTVQGAGVRADTQYF.

This chain connects TRBV30 to TRBJ2-2, with D maybe TRBD1 (6 bases). CDR1 and CDR2 (germline): GTSNPN, SVGIG (reference sequence). Trimming shortened V by 5 bases and J by 10 bases, and 14 bases separated the two germline ends. This CDR3 is 12 amino acids long. CDR3 sequence reads: CAWAHREVELFF. CDR3 nucleotide sequence: TGTGCCTGGGCACACAGGGAAGTGGAGCTGTTTTTT.

J is TRBJ2-2 and V is TRBV5-1; 8 bases line up with TRBD2. The V segment lost 0 bases and the J segment 6 bases; nucleotides outside the gene matches: 7. There are 16 residues in the CDR3. Per germline, CDR1 SGHRS and CDR2 YFSETQ. The CDR3 sequence: CASSLATGTRAGELFF. The DNA for the CDR3 is TGCGCCAGCAGCTTGGCGACCGGGACTAGGGCCGGGGAGCTGTTTTTT.

The chain has TRBV3-1 (or the pseudogene TRBV3-2) and TRBJ2-7; 8 bases are a match to TRBD2. Trimming removed 1 base from V and 5 bases from J; junction bases left unmatched: 4. Looked up from germline, CDR1 is LGHDT and CDR2 is YNNKEL (reference sequence). CDR3 size: 14 residues. The CDR3 DNA follows: TGTGCCAGCAGCCAAGCGGGAGGGCCCCACGAGCAGTACTTC. Translated, it gives CASSQAGGPHEQYF.

CDR3 coding DNA: TGCGCCAGCAGCCACCCATCCGGGCGGGGGGCGAGGGACGAGCAGTACTTC. Translation gives CASSHPSGRGARDEQYF. The genes are TRBV4-1 and TRBJ2-7; 8 nucleotides line up with TRBD2. Germline V gene lookup returns CDR1 MGHRA and CDR2 YSYEKL. Germline trimming cut 3 bases from V and 5 bases from J; bases unmatched to any gene: 15. The CDR3 spans 17 residues.

There are a few counts of this clone. J is TRBJ1-5 and V is TRBV2; D unresolved. Looked up from germline, CDR1 is SNHLY and CDR2 is FYNNEI. Trimming took off 2 bases at V and 0 bases at J, with 11 bases between the two ends. The CDR3 runs 16 residues. The CDR3 sequence is CASSEIAGYSNQPQHF. Written as DNA, the CDR3 is TGTGCCAGCAGTGAAATCGCAGGATATAGCAATCAGCCCCAGCATTTT.

The chain combines TRBV3-1 (or the pseudogene TRBV3-2) with TRBJ1-5, with a tentative D call TRBD1 (6 bases). This CDR3 spans 13 amino acids. Germline loops: CDR1 LGHDT, CDR2 YNNKEL (reference sequence). V was pared by 4 bases and J by 5 bases, with 9 bases between. CDR3 bases: TGTGCCAGCAGCCCTTGGGGGCATCAGCCCCAGCATTTT. It encodes CASSPWGHQPQHF.

V is TRBV28 and J is TRBJ2-3, with TRBD2 identical over 13 bases. V was pared by 2 bases and J by 6 bases, with 2 bases of the junction left unmatched. This CDR3 has 15 amino acids. Per germline, CDR1 MDHEN and CDR2 SYDVKM. CDR3 in DNA: TGTGCCAGCAGTTTAATGGGACTAGCGGGGGATACGCAGTATTTT. Its protein is CASSLMGLAGDTQYF.

The chain carries TRBV3-1 (or the pseudogene TRBV3-2) and TRBJ2-5, with TRBD2 matching over 8 bases. Germline V gives CDR1 LGHDT, CDR2 YNNKEL (reference sequence). This CDR3 is 16 amino acids long. The V segment lost 0 bases and the J segment 4 bases; nucleotides outside the gene matches: 7. CDR3 coding DNA: TGTGCCAGCAGCCAAGATCCAGCGGGAGAAGGAGAGACCCAGTACTTC. This encodes CASSQDPAGEGETQYF.

This chain joins TRBV15 and TRBJ1-4, with 8 bases matching TRBD1. Germline CDR1 and CDR2: LNHNV and YYDKDF (reference sequence). After removal of 9 bases from V and 5 bases from J, the junction contained 5 bases not matched to a gene. CDR3 length: 13 amino acids. The CDR3 nucleotides are TGTGCCACTAACAGGGGGAGAAATGAAAAACTGTTTTTT. It encodes CATNRGRNEKLFF.

The V call is TRBV27, the J call TRBJ1-4, with 9 bases lining up with TRBD1. CDR3 size: 13 residues. Germline V CDR1 and CDR2: MNHEY, SMNVEV (reference sequence). After removal of 8 bases from V and 7 bases from J, the junction contained 5 bases not matched to a gene. CDR3 in amino acids: CASGTGWGEKLFF. The CDR3 bases are TGTGCCAGCGGGACAGGGTGGGGTGAAAAACTGTTTTTT.

The CDR3 region is CASSPRGGAPKNIQYF. Written as DNA, the CDR3 is TGTGCCAGCAGCCCCCGGGGGGGCGCACCCAAAAACATTCAGTACTTC. The chain combines TRBV27 with TRBJ2-4; TRBD2 matches 8 bases. Losses at the gene ends were 6 bases for V and 2 bases for J; bases not matched to a gene: 9. Germline loops: CDR1 MNHEY, CDR2 SMNVEV (reference sequence). This CDR3 is built from 16 residues.

This sequence joins TRBV14 and TRBJ2-3; maybe TRBD2 (6 bases). V lost 1 base to trimming and J lost 4 bases, with 9 bases between them. Germline loops: CDR1 SGHDN, CDR2 FVKESK. The CDR3 contains 14 residues. CDR3 sequence (DNA): TGTGCCAGCAGCCAAGGACTAGTTCCAGATACGCAGTATTTT. This sequence encodes CASSQGLVPDTQYF.

A single count supports this clone. The V call is TRBV11-2, the J call TRBJ1-6; the D is unclear. The ends were cut back, 5 bases at V and 7 bases at J, with 18 bases in the middle. Germline CDR1 is SGHAT and CDR2 is FQNNGV. The CDR3 covers 16 residues. The CDR3 here is CASSPRRQATNSPLHF. For the CDR3, the DNA is TGTGCCAGCAGCCCAAGACGGCAGGCGACGAATTCACCCCTCCACTTT.

This clone occurred a few times. The rearrangement links TRBV18 to TRBJ2-5; D gene uncertain. Deletions cut 4 bases from V and 5 bases from J, with 11 bases between. This CDR3 spans 13 amino acids. Germline V lookup: CDR1 KGHSH, CDR2 LQKENI. CDR3 protein: CASSRSHGETQYF. In DNA, the CDR3 is TGTGCCAGCTCACGCTCCCACGGGGAGACCCAGTACTTC.